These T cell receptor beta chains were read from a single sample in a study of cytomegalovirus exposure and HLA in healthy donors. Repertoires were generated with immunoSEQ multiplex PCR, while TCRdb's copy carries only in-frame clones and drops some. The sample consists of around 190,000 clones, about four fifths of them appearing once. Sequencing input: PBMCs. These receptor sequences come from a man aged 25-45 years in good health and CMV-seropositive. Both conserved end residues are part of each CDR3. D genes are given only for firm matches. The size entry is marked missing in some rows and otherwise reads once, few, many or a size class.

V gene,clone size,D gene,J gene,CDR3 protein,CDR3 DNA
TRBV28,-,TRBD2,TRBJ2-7,CASSSPGLASEQYF,TGTGCCAGCAGTTCTCCGGGACTAGCGAGCGAGCAGTACTTC
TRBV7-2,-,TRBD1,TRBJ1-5,CASSSQTGERPQHF,TGTGCCAGCAGCTCCCAGACAGGGGAACGGCCCCAGCATTTT
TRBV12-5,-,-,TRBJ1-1,CASGLGFAGNTEAFF,TGTGCTAGTGGTTTGGGATTCGCCGGTAACACTGAAGCTTTCTTT
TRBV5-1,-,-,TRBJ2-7,CASSLGPTGDDEQYF,TGCGCCAGCAGCTTGGGCCCGACAGGTGACGACGAGCAGTACTTC
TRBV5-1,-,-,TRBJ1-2,CASSLSRDYGYTF,TGCGCCAGCAGCTTGTCCAGGGACTATGGCTACACCTTC
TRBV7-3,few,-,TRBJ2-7,CASSPGGSGGGEQYF,TGTGCCAGCAGCCCGGGCGGTAGCGGAGGCGGCGAGCAGTACTTC
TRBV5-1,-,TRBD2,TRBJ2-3,CASSLGPSGWGSDTQYF,TGCGCCAGCAGCTTGGGCCCTAGCGGGTGGGGCTCAGATACGCAGTATTTT
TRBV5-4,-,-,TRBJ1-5,CASSQDGGFRQPQHF,TGTGCCAGCAGCCAAGATGGAGGTTTTAGGCAGCCCCAGCATTTT
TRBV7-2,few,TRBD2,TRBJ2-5,CASSLGYRGGYQETQYF,TGTGCCAGCAGCTTAGGCTATCGGGGAGGGTACCAAGAGACCCAGTACTTC
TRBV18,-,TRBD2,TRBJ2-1,CASSSGTSGGAEEQFF,TGTGCCAGCTCATCTGGAACTAGCGGGGGGGCCGAGGAGCAGTTCTTC
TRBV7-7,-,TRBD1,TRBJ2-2,CASSLIEGQGVTGELFF,TGTGCTAGCAGCCTCATAGAGGGACAGGGTGTCACCGGGGAGCTGTTTTTT
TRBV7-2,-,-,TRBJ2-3,CASSRGAGTDTQYF,TGTGCCAGCAGCCGTGGAGCTGGCACAGATACGCAGTATTTT
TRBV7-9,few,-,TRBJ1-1,CASSPQDTEAFF,TGTGCCAGCAGCCCCCAGGACACTGAAGCTTTCTTT
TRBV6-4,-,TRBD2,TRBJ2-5,CASSVGGGGMAQYF,TGTGCCAGCAGTGTTGGCGGGGGGGGTATGGCCCAGTACTTC
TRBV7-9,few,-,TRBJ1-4,CASSPAGAGEKLFF,TGTGCCAGCAGCCCGGCGGGGGCAGGGGAAAAACTGTTTTTT
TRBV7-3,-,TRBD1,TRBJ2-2,CASSSTLLGQGAGELFF,TGTGCCAGCAGCTCCACCCTACTGGGACAGGGGGCCGGGGAGCTGTTTTTT
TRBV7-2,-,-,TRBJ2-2,CASSPSESRAYTGELFF,TGTGCCAGCAGCCCTAGCGAGTCCAGGGCGTACACCGGGGAGCTGTTTTTT
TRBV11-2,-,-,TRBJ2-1,CASSLDRGAGYNEQFF,TGTGCCAGCAGCTTAGATCGGGGGGCGGGTTACAATGAGCAGTTCTTC
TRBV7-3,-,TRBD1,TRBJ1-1,CASSPGQVNTEAFF,TGTGCCTCCTCGCCCGGACAGGTGAACACTGAAGCTTTCTTT
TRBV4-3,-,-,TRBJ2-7,CASSQDLRGRTYF,TGCGCCAGCAGCCAAGATTTAAGGGGTAGGACGTACTTC
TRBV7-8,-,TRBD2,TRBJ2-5,CASTVMPTSPRVETQYF,TGTGCCAGCACCGTCATGCCGACTAGCCCAAGGGTTGAGACCCAGTACTTC
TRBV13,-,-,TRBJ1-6,CASRRLLRQNNSPLHF,TGTGCCAGCAGACGTCTTCTGAGGCAAAATAATTCACCCCTCCACTTT
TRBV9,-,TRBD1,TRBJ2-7,CASSVSGTEGDEQYF,TGTGCCAGCAGCGTTTCCGGGACAGAAGGGGACGAGCAGTACTTC
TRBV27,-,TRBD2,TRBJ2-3,CASSSWTSGKPDTQYF,TGTGCCAGCAGTTCCTGGACTAGCGGGAAACCAGATACGCAGTATTTT
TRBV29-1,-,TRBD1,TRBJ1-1,CSGDRDNTEAFF,TGCAGCGGGGACAGGGATAACACTGAAGCTTTCTTT
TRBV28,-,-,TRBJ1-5,CASSLSGLLGGNQPQHF,TGTGCCAGCAGTTTATCGGGTCTCCTCGGGGGAAATCAGCCCCAGCATTTT
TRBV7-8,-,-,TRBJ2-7,CASSTGAWQYF,TGTGCCAGCAGCACAGGAGCGTGGCAGTACTTC
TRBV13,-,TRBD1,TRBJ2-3,CASSLGTGEFTDTQYF,TGTGCCAGCAGCTTGGGGACAGGGGAGTTTACAGATACGCAGTATTTT
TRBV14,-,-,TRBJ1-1,CASSPWGQADTEAFF,TGTGCCAGCAGCCCTTGGGGACAAGCGGACACTGAAGCTTTCTTT
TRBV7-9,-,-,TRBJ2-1,CASSGGGSGRNEQFF,TGTGCCAGCAGTGGCGGCGGTAGCGGAAGGAATGAGCAGTTCTTC
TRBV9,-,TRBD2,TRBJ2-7,CASSPRAGGSYEQYF,TGTGCCAGCAGCCCCCGAGCGGGAGGCTCCTACGAGCAGTACTTC
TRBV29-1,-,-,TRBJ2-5,CSVDQREGGETQYF,TGCAGCGTTGATCAGCGGGAAGGGGGAGAGACCCAGTACTTC
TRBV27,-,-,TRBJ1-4,CASSFGGTTNEKLFF,TGTGCCAGCTCCTTTGGGGGGACAACTAATGAAAAACTGTTTTTT
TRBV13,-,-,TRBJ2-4,CASSLGRGGSGNIQYF,TGTGCCAGCAGCTTAGGCCGTGGGGGGTCGGGGAACATTCAGTACTTC
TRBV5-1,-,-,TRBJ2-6,CASSSVAGANVLTF,TGCGCCAGCAGCTCAGTGGCTGGGGCCAACGTCCTGACTTTC
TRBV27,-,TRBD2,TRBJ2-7,CASSHGTSGGSYEQYF,TGTGCCAGCAGTCACGGGACTAGCGGGGGCTCCTACGAGCAGTACTTC
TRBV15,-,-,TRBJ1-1,CATSRDLSVFAFF,TGTGCCACCAGCAGAGATTTGTCCGTGTTCGCTTTCTTT
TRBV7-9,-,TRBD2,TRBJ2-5,CSSSPGEGRETQYF,TGTTCCAGCAGCCCCGGGGAGGGCCGAGAGACCCAGTACTTC
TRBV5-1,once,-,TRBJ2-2,CASSWDTGELLF,TGCGCCAGCAGCTGGGATACCGGGGAGCTGCTTTTT
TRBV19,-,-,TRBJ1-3,CASSIGDNPSGNTIYF,TGTGCCAGTAGTATTGGGGACAATCCCTCTGGAAACACCATATATTTT
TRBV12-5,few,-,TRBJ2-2,CASGAPAGRSRNTGELFF,TGTGCTAGTGGTGCCCCCGCAGGTCGTAGTCGGAACACCGGGGAGCTGTTTTTT
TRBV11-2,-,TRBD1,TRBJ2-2,CASSSGQGAGELFF,TGTGCCAGCAGCTCCGGACAGGGGGCCGGGGAGCTGTTTTTT
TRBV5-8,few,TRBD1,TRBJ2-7,CASSLAGQLYEQYF,TGTGCCAGCAGCTTGGCGGGACAGCTGTACGAGCAGTACTTC
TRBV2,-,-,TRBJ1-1,CASSVDTNTEAFF,TGTGCCAGCAGCGTGGACACGAACACTGAAGCTTTCTTT
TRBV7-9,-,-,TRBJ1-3,CASSPLRDTIYF,TGTGCCAGCAGCCCGCTCAGGGACACCATATATTTT
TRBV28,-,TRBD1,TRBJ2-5,CASSYPGQGLQETQYF,TGTGCCAGCAGTTATCCGGGACAGGGCCTCCAAGAGACCCAGTACTTC
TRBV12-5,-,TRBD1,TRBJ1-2,CASIGGADYGYTF,TGTGCTAGTATAGGGGGCGCGGACTATGGCTACACCTTC
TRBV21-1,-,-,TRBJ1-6,CASSATAGLGQGAFSPLHF,TGTGCCAGCAGCGCTACCGCGGGGCTGGGACAGGGGGCTTTTTCACCCCTCCACTTT
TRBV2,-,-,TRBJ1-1,CASRGGGTNTEAFF,TGTGCCAGCAGGGGGGGAGGGACGAACACTGAAGCTTTCTTT
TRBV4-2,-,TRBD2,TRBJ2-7,CASSQEGVAGEQYF,TGTGCCAGCAGCCAAGAGGGGGTAGCGGGCGAGCAGTACTTC
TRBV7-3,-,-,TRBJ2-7,CASSLTVAGAAEQYF,TGTGCCAGCAGCTTAACGGTGGCAGGGGCGGCCGAGCAGTACTTC
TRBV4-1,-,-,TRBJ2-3,CASSQVMTRGRTDTQYF,TGCGCCAGCAGCCAAGTTATGACTCGAGGGCGGACAGATACGCAGTATTTT
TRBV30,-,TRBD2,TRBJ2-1,CAWSRGGTSGHNEQFF,TGTGCCTGGAGTCGGGGGGGGACTAGCGGTCATAATGAGCAGTTCTTC
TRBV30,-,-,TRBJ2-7,CAWAHNRVSYEQYF,TGTGCCTGGGCGCATAACAGAGTCTCCTACGAGCAGTACTTC
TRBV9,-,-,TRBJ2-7,CASSVSWGVVEQYF,TGTGCCAGCAGCGTATCTTGGGGGGTGGTCGAGCAGTACTTC
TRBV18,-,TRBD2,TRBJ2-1,CASSPLASGANEQFF,TGTGCCAGCTCACCACTGGCTAGCGGGGCCAATGAGCAGTTCTTC
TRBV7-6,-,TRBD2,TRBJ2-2,CASRLSGGPNTGELFF,TGTGCCAGCAGACTAAGCGGGGGTCCGAACACCGGGGAGCTGTTTTTT
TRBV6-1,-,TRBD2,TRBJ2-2,CASSAFRTSGGAGELFF,TGTGCCAGCAGTGCCTTCAGGACTAGCGGGGGTGCCGGGGAGCTGTTTTTT
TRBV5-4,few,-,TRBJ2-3,CASSLMGVDTQYF,TGTGCCAGCAGCTTGATGGGAGTGGATACGCAGTATTTT
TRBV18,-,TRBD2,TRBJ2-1,CASSPPSGATSSYNEQFF,TGTGCCAGCTCACCACCTAGCGGGGCCACAAGCTCCTACAATGAGCAGTTCTTC